This entry lists 32 T cell receptor beta chains sequenced from one sample in a study of sequential checkpoint blockade in melanoma. Regarding treatment: randomized to nivolumab then ipilimumab (arm A) or the reverse (arm B). The assay was immunoSEQ multiplex PCR, and TCRdb's table has in-frame clones only and misses some. The table shows 15,000 to 20,000 clones, with under 65% occurring only once. The starting material was CD8+ T cells sorted from blood (inferred from file names), obtained from a patient given nivolumab and ipilimumab in sequence. The source of these receptors is a human donor with melanoma.

The CDR3 DNA follows: TGTGCCTGGAGTTCAGGTTTTAATGAAAAACTGTTTTTT. It encodes CAWSSGFNEKLFF. The chain combines TRBV30 with TRBJ1-4; the D is unclear. CDR1 GTSNPN and CDR2 SVGIG come from the germline V gene (reference sequence). The CDR3 extends over 13 amino acids. V lost 2 bases, J lost 4 bases, and 8 bases lay in between.

This clone was picked up a small number of times. The gene calls are TRBV4-2 and TRBJ1-2; a weak D match, TRBD1 (6 bases). V gave up 0 bases and J gave up 6 bases, with 11 bases separating them. Germline values: CDR1 LGHNA, CDR2 YNFKEQ. CDR3 length equals 14 residues. The CDR3, as DNA: TGTGCCAGCAGCCAAGATAGAGGACAGAATGGCTACACCTTC. Residues: CASSQDRGQNGYTF.

The rearrangement links TRBV9 to TRBJ1-3, with D perhaps TRBD1 (6 bases). V lost 4 bases and J lost 9, with 14 bases in between. Germline CDR1 reads SGDLS; CDR2 reads YYNGEE. This CDR3 contains 13 residues. CDR3: CASSPPRGATIYF. The CDR3 DNA follows: TGTGCCAGCAGCCCCCCCAGGGGCGCCACCATATATTTT.

Details on this clone: One end of the junction does not line up with germline, which may come from a read error. The genes are TRBV2 and TRBJ2-2; D not certain. The CDR3 spans 12 residues. Germline values: CDR1 SNHLY, CDR2 FYNNEI. This CDR3 is CTSSTNTGELFF. Here the CDR3 DNA reads TGTACCAGCAGCACGAACACCGGGGAGCTGTTTTTT.

This clone was counted a few times. This sequence joins TRBV7-9 and TRBJ2-7; no firm D call. The CDR3 contains 14 residues. V was pared by 3 bases and J by 0 bases, with 9 bases between. Germline-derived CDR1 and CDR2 are SEHNR and FQNEAQ (reference sequence). CDR3 in amino acids: CASSFTSGSYEQYF. In DNA form, the CDR3 reads TGTGCCAGCAGCTTCACGTCAGGCTCCTACGAGCAGTACTTC.

J is TRBJ2-7 and V is TRBV2, with D unclear. The germline CDR1 and CDR2 sequences are SNHLY and FYNNEI. The CDR3 extends over 13 amino acids. V was cut by 5 bases and J by 2 bases, with 10 bases left in between. The CDR3 loop is CASSYYPTYEQYF. CDR3 nucleotide sequence: TGTGCCAGCAGTTACTACCCCACCTACGAGCAGTACTTC.

The chain employs TRBV6-5 and TRBJ1-1; D perhaps matches TRBD1 (6 bases). V was shortened by 4 bases and J by 0 bases, with 9 bases between the two germline ends. CDR3 size: 14 residues. Germline-derived CDR1 and CDR2 are MNHEY and SVGAGI. CDR3: CASSLTGLNTEAFF. CDR3 bases: TGTGCCAGCAGTTTAACAGGGTTGAACACTGAAGCTTTCTTT.

The chain carries TRBV19 and TRBJ1-6, with D perhaps TRBD1 (5 bases). There are 11 residues in the CDR3. Per germline, CDR1 LNHDA and CDR2 SQIVND (reference sequence). CDR3 loop: CLLGLGSPLHF. The CDR3 coding sequence is TGTCTACTGGGACTCGGATCACCCCTCCACTTT.

The rearrangement joins TRBV27 to TRBJ1-4; 7 bases are a match to TRBD1. Germline CDR1 and CDR2: MNHEY and SMNVEV (reference sequence). Trimming at V came to 5 bases and at J to 3 bases, leaving 6 bases not matched to a gene. The CDR3 covers 15 residues. This CDR3 is CASSQGTVANEKLFF. The CDR3 coding sequence is TGTGCCAGCAGTCAAGGGACAGTAGCTAATGAAAAACTGTTTTTT.

The V and J genes are TRBV19 and TRBJ2-1; D might be TRBD1 (5 bases). V was shortened by 5 bases and J by 3 bases, with 8 bases between the two germline ends. The CDR3 contains 13 residues. CDR1 is LNHDA, CDR2 SQIVND, per germline (reference sequence). The CDR3: CASSQTDYNEQFF. For the CDR3, the DNA is TGTGCCAGTAGTCAGACAGACTACAATGAGCAGTTCTTC.

This rearrangement joins TRBV6-5 to TRBJ2-5, with TRBD1 identical over 9 bases. With 8 bases clipped from V and 5 bases from J, the junction kept 12 bases outside the gene matches. From germline, CDR1 is MNHEY and CDR2 SVGAGI. The CDR3 length is 15 residues. The chain's CDR3 is CASGGDREGSETQYF. The CDR3 coding sequence is TGTGCCAGCGGGGGGGACAGGGAGGGTTCGGAGACCCAGTACTTC.

The gene calls are TRBV19 and TRBJ2-1, with 12 nucleotides matching TRBD2. CDR1 and CDR2 (germline): LNHDA, SQIVND (reference sequence). CDR3 length equals 18 residues. With 6 bases clipped from V and 2 bases from J, the junction kept 11 bases outside the gene matches. The CDR3, as DNA: TGTGCCAGTAGCCGACTAGCGGGGGCTGGTCCAGCCTACAATGAGCAGTTCTTC. Protein sequence: CASSRLAGAGPAYNEQFF.

CDR3 in DNA: TGTGCCAGTAGTATAGGCTTGGACACATCCTACGAGCAGTACTTC. It is translated as CASSIGLDTSYEQYF. V is TRBV19 and J is TRBJ2-7; D possibly corresponds to TRBD1 (5 bases). Trimming removed 1 base at V and 1 base at J, with 11 bases between. CDR1 and CDR2 from the germline V gene are LNHDA and SQIVND (reference sequence). The CDR3 totals 15 residues.

The chain couples TRBV5-5 to TRBJ2-7, with a possible D match to TRBD2 (6 bases). The germline V gene encodes CDR1 SGHKS and CDR2 YYEKEE (reference sequence). The CDR3 totals 16 residues. Deletions cut 0 bases from V and 3 bases from J, with 16 bases between. The CDR3 spells CASSLAEGGVVYEQYF. CDR3 nucleotides: TGTGCCAGCAGCTTGGCCGAGGGCGGGGTCGTCTACGAGCAGTACTTC.

V is TRBV25-1 and J is TRBJ2-1, with D perhaps TRBD1 (6 bases). Germline-derived CDR1 and CDR2 are MGHDK and SYGVNS. V lost 1 base and J lost 4, with 11 bases in between. There are 15 residues in the CDR3. CDR3 amino acids: CASSEWGQGYNEQFF. The CDR3 bases are TGTGCCAGCAGTGAATGGGGCCAGGGGTACAATGAGCAGTTCTTC. The full variable domain, in which reference TRBV25-1 and TRBJ2-1 provide the parts outside the CDR3, is EADIYQTPRYLVIGTGKKITLECSQTMGHDKMYWYQQDPGMELHLIHYSYGVNSTEKGDLSSESTVSRIRTEHFPLTLESARPSHTSQYLCASSEWGQGYNEQFFGPGTRLTVL.

The chain couples TRBV7-7 to TRBJ2-5, with D tentatively TRBD2 (6 bases). The ends were cut back, 1 base at V and 4 bases at J, with 25 bases in the middle. The germline V gene has CDR1 SSHAT and CDR2 FNYEAQ (reference sequence). The CDR3 consists of 19 residues. As DNA, the CDR3 is TGTGCCAGCAGCTTAGAGGCGACAGACGGACTAAGAGAGCCAGAGACCCAGTACTTC. This sequence encodes CASSLEATDGLREPETQYF.

The chain couples TRBV30 to TRBJ2-7; 8 bases are shared with TRBD1. Germline V gene lookup returns CDR1 GTSNPN and CDR2 SVGIG (reference sequence). The CDR3 is 12 amino acids. CDR3 protein: CAPDRGPYEQYF. In DNA form, the CDR3 reads TGTGCTCCAGACAGGGGCCCCTACGAGCAGTACTTC.

The rearrangement uses TRBV2 and TRBJ2-5; the D gene is possibly TRBD1 (5 bases). The CDR3 length is 13 residues. Germline CDR1 SNHLY, CDR2 FYNNEI. Trimming took 10 bases from V and 0 from J, leaving 12 bases between them. CDR3: CAKGQANQETQYF. The CDR3 DNA reads as TGTGCCAAGGGGCAGGCCAACCAAGAGACCCAGTACTTC.

This clone was found a few times. The genes are TRBV11-2 and TRBJ2-2, with TRBD2 identical over 10 bases. Trimming at V came to 5 bases and at J to 5 bases, leaving 11 bases not matched to a gene. Germline-derived CDR1 and CDR2 are SGHAT and FQNNGV. The CDR3 is 17 residues long. The CDR3 is CASSPWTSGGLTGELFF. CDR3 coding DNA: TGTGCCAGCAGCCCGTGGACTAGCGGCGGCCTGACCGGGGAGCTGTTTTTT.

This clone was counted only a few times. This chain uses TRBV15 with TRBJ2-5; 8 bases line up with TRBD1. Germline CDR1 reads LNHNV; CDR2 reads YYDKDF (reference sequence). The CDR3 covers 14 residues. The V segment lost 4 bases and the J segment 4 bases; nucleotides outside the gene matches: 5. For the CDR3, the DNA is TGTGCCACCAGCATAGCGGACAGGGCAGAGACCCAGTACTTC. This encodes CATSIADRAETQYF. Looking up the rest from reference TRBV15 and TRBJ2-5 gives the full variable domain: DAMVIQNPRYQVTQFGKPVTLSCSQTLNHNVMYWYQQKSSQAPKLLFHYYDKDFNNEADTPDNFQSRRPNTSFCFLDIRSPGLGDTAMYLCATSIADRAETQYFGPGTRLLVL.

The sample holds a few counts of this clone. The chain carries TRBV19 and TRBJ2-1; D remains ambiguous. V was pared by 1 base and J by 5 bases, with 6 bases between. Looked up from germline, CDR1 is LNHDA and CDR2 is SQIVND (reference sequence). The CDR3 totals 13 residues. The CDR3 DNA reads as TGTGCCAGTAGTATAGGGCTGAACAATGAGCAGTTCTTC. Protein: CASSIGLNNEQFF.

This clone showed up just a few times. The J gene is TRBJ2-2, the V gene TRBV4-2; 9 positions match TRBD2. From germline, CDR1 is LGHNA and CDR2 YNFKEQ. Trimming at V came to 0 bases and at J to 4 bases, leaving 9 bases not matched to a gene. CDR3 length: 18 residues. CDR3 amino acids: CASSQDVGGGAVTGELFF. DNA for the CDR3: TGTGCCAGCAGCCAAGATGTGGGCGGGGGGGCGGTCACCGGGGAGCTGTTTTTT.

The chain joins TRBV6-1 to TRBJ2-7, with 10 bases fitting TRBD1. CDR3 length equals 14 residues. CDR1 is MNHNS and CDR2 is SASEGT in the germline V gene. J was trimmed by 5 bases and V by 4 bases; bases with no gene match: 5. The CDR3 here is CASSAPGTGDEQYF. Written as DNA, the CDR3 is TGTGCCAGCAGTGCACCCGGGACAGGGGACGAGCAGTACTTC.

This chain links TRBV9 with TRBJ1-1; TRBD1 matches 7 bases. Germline values: CDR1 SGDLS, CDR2 YYNGEE. The CDR3 sequence is 14 residues long. V gave up 0 bases and J gave up 5 bases; unmatched junction bases: 4. The CDR3 protein is CASSVGQGGTEAFF. As DNA, the CDR3 is TGTGCCAGCAGCGTAGGTCAGGGGGGAACTGAAGCTTTCTTT.

This clone was detected only a few times. The chain recombines TRBV7-9 with TRBJ2-3; TRBD1 aligns across 7 bases. Germline lookup yields CDR1 SEHNR and CDR2 FQNEAQ (reference sequence). The length of the CDR3 is 17 residues. Trimming took 2 bases from V and 1 from J; bases not matched to a gene: 9. The CDR3 bases are TGTGCCAGCAGCTTACCACAGGGGAAGGTCCGCACAGATACGCAGTATTTT. It specifies CASSLPQGKVRTDTQYF.

This clone is medium-sized in the sample. This chain links TRBV7-9 with TRBJ1-2; the match to TRBD1 covers 11 bases. The CDR3 is 15 residues long. The J segment lost 3 bases and the V segment lost 6 bases, leaving 6 bases of the junction unmatched. Germline CDR1 and CDR2: SEHNR and FQNEAQ (reference sequence). The CDR3 sequence is CASRRTGGTDYGYTF. The CDR3 coding sequence is TGTGCCAGCAGACGGACAGGGGGCACCGACTATGGCTACACCTTC.

This clone has a handful of counts. The V and J genes are TRBV2 and TRBJ2-3; TRBD2 might be the D (5 bases). Germline values: CDR1 SNHLY, CDR2 FYNNEI. Trimming took off 3 bases at V and 4 bases at J, with 14 bases between the two ends. The CDR3 spans 15 residues. For the CDR3, the DNA is TGTGCCAGCAGTGATGTGGGAGTCCTCCCAGATACGCAGTATTTT. Translation: CASSDVGVLPDTQYF.

The chain combines TRBV7-9 with TRBJ2-1; the match to TRBD2 covers 14 bases. CDR3 length equals 17 residues. Germline-derived CDR1 and CDR2 are SEHNR and FQNEAQ (reference sequence). The V and J ends lost 5 bases and 2 bases, in that order; junction bases with no gene match: 5. The CDR3 DNA follows: TGTGCCAGCAGCCCCATGGGACTAGCGGGAGCCTACAATGAGCAGTTCTTC. Its protein product is CASSPMGLAGAYNEQFF.

In DNA, the CDR3 is TGTGCCAGCAGCGATTACAGGGGGCCGGGAGATACGCAGTATTTT. It translates to CASSDYRGPGDTQYF. This rearrangement joins TRBV6-5 to TRBJ2-3, with 9 bases aligning to TRBD1. The V and J ends lost 6 bases and 5 bases, in that order; junction bases with no gene match: 9. This CDR3 spans 15 amino acids. Germline lookup yields CDR1 MNHEY and CDR2 SVGAGI.

This chain joins TRBV5-6 and TRBJ1-2; 10 bases are a match to TRBD1. CDR1 is SGHDT and CDR2 is YYEEEE in the germline V gene. The V segment lost 2 bases and the J segment 4 bases; nucleotides outside the gene matches: 11. The CDR3 has 17 residues. The CDR3 protein is CASSFPRGTGAPYGYTF. In nucleotides, the CDR3 is TGTGCCAGCAGCTTCCCCAGGGGGACAGGGGCCCCCTATGGCTACACCTTC.

The chain employs TRBV5-6 and TRBJ1-2; the D is unclear. Looked up from germline, CDR1 is SGHDT and CDR2 is YYEEEE. Trimming took 1 base from V and 3 from J, leaving 10 bases between them. CDR3 length: 14 residues. In DNA form, the CDR3 reads TGTGCCAGCAGCTTGATCGGGTCAGACTATGGCTACACCTTC. Amino acids: CASSLIGSDYGYTF. Full variable domain (remainder filled in from reference TRBV5-6 and TRBJ1-2): DAGVTQSPTHLIKTRGQQVTLRCSPKSGHDTVSWYQQALGQGPQFIFQYYEEEERQRGNFPDRFSGHQFPNYSSELNVNALLLGDSALYLCASSLIGSDYGYTFGSGTRLTVV.

This clone was seen more than once but under ten times. The chain couples TRBV6-4 to TRBJ2-3; 8 bases align to TRBD2. This CDR3 has 13 amino acids. The V segment lost 6 bases and the J segment 2 bases; nucleotides outside the gene matches: 1. Germline CDR1 reads MRHNA; CDR2 reads SNTAGT. In DNA, the CDR3 is TGTGCCAGCAGCGGGGGGGACACAGATACGCAGTATTTT. Encoded protein: CASSGGDTDTQYF.